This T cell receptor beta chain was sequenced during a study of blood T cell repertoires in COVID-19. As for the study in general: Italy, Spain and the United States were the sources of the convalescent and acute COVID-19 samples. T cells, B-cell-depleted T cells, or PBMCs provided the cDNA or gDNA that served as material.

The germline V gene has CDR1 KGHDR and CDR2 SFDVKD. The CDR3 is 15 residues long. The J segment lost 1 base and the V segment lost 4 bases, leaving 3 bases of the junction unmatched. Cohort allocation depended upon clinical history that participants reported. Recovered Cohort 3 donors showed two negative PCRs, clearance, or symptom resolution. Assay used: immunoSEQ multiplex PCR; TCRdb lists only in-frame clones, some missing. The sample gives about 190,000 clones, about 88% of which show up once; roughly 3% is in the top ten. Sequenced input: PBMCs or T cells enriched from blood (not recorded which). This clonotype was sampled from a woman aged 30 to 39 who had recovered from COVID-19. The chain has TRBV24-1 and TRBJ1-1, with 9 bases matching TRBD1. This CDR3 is CATSDPGQGNTEAFF. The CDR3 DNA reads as TGTGCCACCAGTGACCCGGGACAGGGGAACACTGAAGCTTTCTTT.